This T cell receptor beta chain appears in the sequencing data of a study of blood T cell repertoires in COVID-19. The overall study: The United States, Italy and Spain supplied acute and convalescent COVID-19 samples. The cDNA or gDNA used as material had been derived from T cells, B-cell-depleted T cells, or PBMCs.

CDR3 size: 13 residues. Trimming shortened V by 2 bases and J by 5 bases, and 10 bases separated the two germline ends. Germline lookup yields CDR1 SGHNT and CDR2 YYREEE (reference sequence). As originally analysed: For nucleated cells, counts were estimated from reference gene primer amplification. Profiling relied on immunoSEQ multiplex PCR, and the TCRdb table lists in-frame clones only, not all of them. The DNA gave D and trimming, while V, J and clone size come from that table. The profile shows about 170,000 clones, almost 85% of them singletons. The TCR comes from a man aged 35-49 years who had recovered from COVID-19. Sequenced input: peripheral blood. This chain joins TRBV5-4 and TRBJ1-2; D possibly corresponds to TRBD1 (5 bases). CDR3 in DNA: TGTGCCAGCAGCTTAGGTGGGGCATATGGCTACACCTTC. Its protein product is CASSLGGAYGYTF.